This T cell receptor (beta chain) was identified during a study of tumor-infiltrating lymphocytes in primary liver carcinoma. Study-wide results and limits: Tumor-adjacent and tumor-blood pairs overlapped less than tumor region pairs did. Tumors significantly exceeded blood in top-250-clone fraction (p = 0.039).

As regards this clonotype: The antigen remains undetermined. A read error may be the cause here, since a much bigger clone is one base away.

In addition to blood RNA drawn from unsorted whole blood, germline DNA was extracted. Those patients suffered from chronic HBV infection and were treatment-naive. It was before surgery that four milliliters of peripheral blood were collected. With a constant-region primer, TCR beta cDNA was made from around 530 ng of total RNA. Researchers made the TCR beta libraries by running three nested multiplex PCR rounds with slightly modified ARM-PCR. Primers for the first two PCR rounds were TRBV1-TRBV30 forward primers and a C-beta reverse primer (around 10 cycles per round). A single record per CDR3 protein comes from TCRdb applying MiXCR to the multiplex PCR reads. The sample consists of 300,000 to 350,000 distinct CDR3 sequences, about three fifths of them appearing once. The CDR3 is 12 amino acids. Germline V lookup: CDR1 SQVTM, CDR2 ANQGSEA.

The sequenced material came from peripheral blood. V usage is TRBV29-1 and J usage is TRBJ2-7; no clear D. This clonotype originated in a woman in her twenties or thirties with primary liver carcinoma and hepatitis B virus infection. The DNA for the CDR3 is TGCACCGTTGGGTCCCAAATAAACGAGCAGTACTTC. Its translation is CTVGSQINEQYF.